These T cell receptor beta chains were read from a single sample in a study of early T cells in non-severe SARS-CoV-2 infection. Each CDR3 protein is one row after TCRdb ran MiXCR on the 5' RACE reads. The sample carries some 52,000 distinct CDR3 sequences, just over 8% recorded once. Sequenced input: whole blood. Source of these receptors: an adult who was a healthcare worker with PCR-confirmed SARS-CoV-2 infection or an uninfected control (not recorded which). The CDR3 runs from the conserved cysteine through the conserved F or W. A D gene is named only where the DNA matches it firmly. Only part of the rows carry a size: once, few, many, or a class if the clone is expanded.

TGTGCCAGCAGCTCAGAGGACAGGTGGCAAGAGACCCAGTACTTC,CASSSEDRWQETQYF,TRBV7-6,TRBD1,few,TRBJ2-5
TGTGCCAGCAGTGCCCGGGACTATAGCAATCAGCCCCAGCATTTT,CASSARDYSNQPQHF,TRBV6-1,-,few,TRBJ1-5
TGTGCCAGCAGTTTGGTGGCGCGGACTTCACCCCTCCACTTT,CASSLVARTSPLHF,TRBV28,-,few,TRBJ1-6
TGTGCCAGCAGCATAGGAATAGATGAGCAGTTCTTC,CASSIGIDEQFF,TRBV7-2,-,-,TRBJ2-1
TGTGCCAGCAGTGAGAGGGACAGGAGCTCCTACGAGCAGTACTTC,CASSERDRSSYEQYF,TRBV2,TRBD1,-,TRBJ2-7
TGCAGCGTCGGCAGGGACAGCTCCTACAATGAGCAGTTCTTC,CSVGRDSSYNEQFF,TRBV29-1,TRBD1,many,TRBJ2-1
TGTGCCAGCAGCCCCTGGGACAGCCCTTCCTACGAGCAGTACTTC,CASSPWDSPSYEQYF,TRBV7-3,TRBD1,many,TRBJ2-7
TGTGCCTGGAGTAAGACAGGGGGCCGCGAGCAGTACTTC,CAWSKTGGREQYF,TRBV30,TRBD1,few,TRBJ2-7
TGTGCCAGCAGCCTGTGGACAGGATCGTCTGGAAACACCATATATTTT,CASSLWTGSSGNTIYF,TRBV7-2,TRBD1,many,TRBJ1-3
TGTGCCAGCAGCCCTCTGGGGACTAGCTCCGGGGAGCTGTTTTTT,CASSPLGTSSGELFF,TRBV3-1,TRBD2,many,TRBJ2-2
TGCAGTGCTAGACGACAGAACACTGAAGCTTTCTTT,CSARRQNTEAFF,TRBV20-1,-,many,TRBJ1-1
TGTGCCAGCTCACAGAACCCGGGCCGAAGTTACGAGCAGTACTTC,CASSQNPGRSYEQYF,TRBV18,-,few,TRBJ2-7
TGCAGCGTAGCAGGCCCCAGCTCCTACGAGCAGTACTTC,CSVAGPSSYEQYF,TRBV29-1,-,many,TRBJ2-7
TGTGCCAGCAGCTTAGGGAGCCGGGCCTTCGGGGTGGAGACCCAGTACTTC,CASSLGSRAFGVETQYF,TRBV7-9,-,few,TRBJ2-5
TGCGCCAGCAAGAGGACAGTCTCCTACAATGAGCAGTTCTTC,CASKRTVSYNEQFF,TRBV5-1,-,-,TRBJ2-1
TGTGCCAGCAGTTACGGTGGGACAGGGTATCAGCCCCAGCATTTT,CASSYGGTGYQPQHF,TRBV6-2/TRBV6-3,TRBD1,-,TRBJ1-5
TGCGCCAGCAGTCAATCAACCATCCCCCTACTAACACGGCTCAATGAAAAACTGTTTTTT,CASSQSTIPLLTRLNEKLFF,TRBV23-1,-,-,TRBJ1-4
TGTGCCAGCAGCGTCCGGGACAGGGACACTGAAGCTTTCTTT,CASSVRDRDTEAFF,TRBV9,TRBD1,many,TRBJ1-1
TGTGCCAGCAGCTTAGATCAGGACGGAACAAGGGAGCGGTTCTTC,CASSLDQDGTRERFF,TRBV11-2,-,-,TRBJ2-1
TGTGCCAGCTCTGGGCCGTCCTATGGCTACACCTTC,CASSGPSYGYTF,TRBV18,-,many,TRBJ1-2
TGCGCCAGCAGCCCGGACAGGGGGCCACCCAAAAACATTCAGTACTTC,CASSPDRGPPKNIQYF,TRBV4-3,TRBD1,many,TRBJ2-4
TGTGCCAGCACTGGGACAGGGGACATCAATGAGCAGTTCTTC,CASTGTGDINEQFF,TRBV6-6,TRBD1,-,TRBJ2-1
TGTGCCATCAGTGCTGTCAGACAGTCGCAGACAGATACGCAGTATTTT,CAISAVRQSQTDTQYF,TRBV10-3,-,few,TRBJ2-3
TGTGCCAGCAGTTCCGGGACTAGCGTAGTAGAGACCCAGTACTTC,CASSSGTSVVETQYF,TRBV6-2/TRBV6-3,TRBD2,few,TRBJ2-5
TGTGCCAGCAGCTTAGGGGACAGTCGGGCAAATGAGCAGTTCTTC,CASSLGDSRANEQFF,TRBV7-2,TRBD1,many,TRBJ2-1
TGTGCCAGCAGCTTAGCACAGTCCGGGAACGAGCAGTACTTC,CASSLAQSGNEQYF,TRBV7-6,-,-,TRBJ2-7
TGTGCCAGCGGGGGAGGTTTCAATCAGCCCCAGCATTTT,CASGGGFNQPQHF,TRBV25-1,-,few,TRBJ1-5
TGTGCCAGCTCTAACGCGGATAGGGCTGGAGATTCACCCCTCCACTTT,CASSNADRAGDSPLHF,TRBV6-6,-,few,TRBJ1-6
TGTGCCAGCAGCTGGGGACTAGCGGGGCCCTACGAGCAGTACTTC,CASSWGLAGPYEQYF,TRBV11-2,TRBD2,many,TRBJ2-7
TGTGCCAGCAGCCCGAGGGGGCTGAACACCGGGGAGCTGTTTTTT,CASSPRGLNTGELFF,TRBV11-2,TRBD1,many,TRBJ2-2
TGTGCCAGCAGGTATAATACAGGGCTCGGCGAGCAGTACTTC,CASRYNTGLGEQYF,TRBV6-5,-,-,TRBJ2-7
TGTGCCAGTTCCGGGACACAGGGATATCAGCCCCAGCATTTT,CASSGTQGYQPQHF,TRBV19,-,many,TRBJ1-5
TGTGCCAGCTCGGGACAGGGGGGATTGTTCGGCACTGAAGCTTTCTTT,CASSGQGGLFGTEAFF,TRBV7-8,TRBD1,few,TRBJ1-1
TGTGCCAGTAGTGCATGGGGGATCCAGAGCCAAGAGACCCAGTACTTC,CASSAWGIQSQETQYF,TRBV19,-,few,TRBJ2-5
TGTGCCAGCAGCTTAAGTCCCTACGAGCAGTACTTC,CASSLSPYEQYF,TRBV7-9,-,-,TRBJ2-7
TGTGCCAGCAGCTTCTCGGGGAGTTCGGATGAAAAACTGTTTTTT,CASSFSGSSDEKLFF,TRBV11-2,-,-,TRBJ1-4
TGTGCCAGCAGCTTACCCGGGACAGGAGCCTATAATTCACCCCTCCACTTT,CASSLPGTGAYNSPLHF,TRBV7-9,TRBD1,many,TRBJ1-6
TGTGCCAGCAGTGAAGCGGCTAGCGGGAGCAACGAGCAGTACTTC,CASSEAASGSNEQYF,TRBV2,TRBD2,-,TRBJ2-7
TGTGCCAGCGGTCCCCAGCGGGCGGGAGCCGTGACGAACACCGGGGAGCTGTTTTTT,CASGPQRAGAVTNTGELFF,TRBV6-2/TRBV6-3,TRBD2,few,TRBJ2-2
TGTGCCAGCTCACCCGTAGACAACCACCAAGAGACCCAGTACTTC,CASSPVDNHQETQYF,TRBV18,-,few,TRBJ2-5
TGTGCCAGCAGAGGTCCCGGGACAACCAAGATCACCAATGAGCAGTTCTTC,CASRGPGTTKITNEQFF,TRBV7-9,-,-,TRBJ2-1
TGCGCCAGCAGCCGCGGAATGGATTCCTACGAGCAGTACTTC,CASSRGMDSYEQYF,TRBV4-3,-,-,TRBJ2-7
TGTGCCAGCAGCTTGGTCGGGAGCACAGATACGCAGTATTTT,CASSLVGSTDTQYF,TRBV5-7,-,-,TRBJ2-3
TGTGCCAGCAGCGTAGCTACTAGCGGGAGGAGCACAGATACGCAGTATTTT,CASSVATSGRSTDTQYF,TRBV9,TRBD2,many,TRBJ2-3
TGTGCCAGCAGCCAAGTACCCGGAATGAACACTGAAGCTTTCTTT,CASSQVPGMNTEAFF,TRBV3-1,-,many,TRBJ1-1
TGTGCCAGCAGCCGAAGTCTTCGCTCTGGGGCCAACGTCCTGACTTTC,CASSRSLRSGANVLTF,TRBV3-1,-,many,TRBJ2-6
TGTGCCAGCAGTGCCCAAGGTACCCAGGGCCTTCTTATGCGCTACACCTTC,CASSAQGTQGLLMRYTF,TRBV6-1,-,few,TRBJ1-2
TGTGCCAGCAGGGTCCACGGGGAACTCGGGGAGCTGTTTTTT,CASRVHGELGELFF,TRBV12-3/TRBV12-4,-,-,TRBJ2-2
TGTGTCAGCAGCTTAGGGGTAGCGGGAGTCACAGATACGCAGTATTTT,CVSSLGVAGVTDTQYF,TRBV7-9,TRBD2,-,TRBJ2-3